This TCR beta chain was identified during a study of cytomegalovirus exposure and HLA in healthy donors. CDR1 LNHNV and CDR2 YYDKDF come from the germline V gene (reference sequence). This CDR3 spans 15 amino acids. J lost 5 bases, V lost 1 base, and 3 bases had no gene match. Both 60 Vbeta primers and 13 Jbeta primers went into the PCR. Repertoires were generated with immunoSEQ multiplex PCR, while TCRdb's copy carries only in-frame clones and drops some. This table holds about 140,000 clones, 65% to 80% found once. Comments on this clone: Its antigen is currently unknown.

Findings of the study overall: Many donors carried some public TCRs, although rarity characterized most TCR sequences. 87-base-pair reads could not separate some V segments, including TRBV6-2 and TRBV6-3.

The material sequenced was PBMCs. The sequence came from a woman in her forties or fifties in good health and CMV-seropositive. The V and J genes are TRBV15 and TRBJ2-1; 9 bases fit TRBD2. The CDR3, as DNA: TGTGCCACCAGCAGAGGCGGGGGGGCCGACAATGAGCAGTTCTTC. Translating gives CATSRGGGADNEQFF.